A single sample gave rise to the 26 T cell receptor beta chains below, sequenced in a study of cytomegalovirus exposure and HLA in healthy donors. It was with 60 Vbeta and 13 Jbeta primers that the PCR ran. Sequencing was performed with immunoSEQ multiplex PCR; in TCRdb, only in-frame clones are kept and a portion is missing. The sample contains 100,000 to 120,000 clones, over 65% of which appear only once. The specimen sequenced was PBMCs. The receptors stem from a man aged 35 to 55 in good health and CMV-seropositive.

The chain employs TRBV10-3 and TRBJ2-7; 7 positions agree with TRBD1. Germline CDR1 ENHRY, CDR2 SYGVKD. The ends lost 5 bases at V and 0 bases at J; junction bases unmatched: 7. The CDR3 covers 15 residues. CDR3 protein: CAISQDRASSYEQYF. The CDR3, as DNA: TGTGCCATCAGTCAAGACAGGGCAAGCTCCTACGAGCAGTACTTC.

This clone has a single count. J is TRBJ1-3 and V is TRBV28; 8 nucleotides agree with TRBD1. V lost 6 bases to trimming and J lost 0 bases; unmatched junction nucleotides: 4. CDR1 is MDHEN and CDR2 is SYDVKM in the germline V gene. The CDR3 loop spans 15 amino acids. The CDR3 DNA sequence: TGTGCCAGCAGGCTGACAGGGGCCTCTGGAAACACCATATATTTT. Its translation: CASRLTGASGNTIYF.

This clone was found once. The chain combines TRBV29-1 with TRBJ1-1, with D possibly being TRBD1 (5 bases). This CDR3 spans 12 amino acids. In germline, CDR1 is SQVTM, CDR2 ANQGSEA. Between the trimmed V and J ends, which lost 4 bases and 4 bases, there was a span of 10 bases. The CDR3 coding sequence is TGCAGCGTTGTGGGGGGGGGCACTGAAGCTTTCTTT. This codes for CSVVGGGTEAFF.

This chain uses TRBV5-1 with TRBJ2-3; 7 nucleotides agree with TRBD2. Trimming at V came to 0 bases and at J to 1 base, leaving 5 bases not matched to a gene. The length of the CDR3 is 16 residues. Looked up from germline, CDR1 is SGHRS and CDR2 is YFSETQ. The CDR3 here is CASSLGLRERTDTQYF. The CDR3 DNA reads as TGCGCCAGCAGCTTGGGTCTGCGGGAGCGCACAGATACGCAGTATTTT.

The V and J genes are TRBV7-8 and TRBJ2-1; 7 nucleotides align to TRBD1. Germline V gene sequence: CDR1 SGHVS, CDR2 FQNEAQ. Losses at the gene ends were 5 bases for V and 4 bases for J; bases not matched to a gene: 8. The CDR3 is 15 amino acids. For the CDR3, the DNA is TGTGCCAGCAGCCGGGGACAGAGTTATTACAATGAGCAGTTCTTC. It is translated as CASSRGQSYYNEQFF.

This rearrangement joins TRBV7-8 to TRBJ2-3; D possibly corresponds to TRBD2 (5 bases). V gave up 2 bases and J gave up 0 bases, with 12 bases separating them. Per the germline V gene, CDR1 is SGHVS and CDR2 is FQNEAQ. The CDR3 has 16 amino acids. CDR3 in DNA: TGTGCCAGCAGCTTATCGGGGATAACTAGCACAGATACGCAGTATTTT. Amino acid sequence: CASSLSGITSTDTQYF.

J is TRBJ2-7 and V is TRBV4-1; D is uncertain. The CDR3 sequence is 14 residues long. Trimming removed 1 base at V and 5 bases at J, with 12 bases between. Per the germline V gene, CDR1 is MGHRA and CDR2 is YSYEKL. In nucleotides, the CDR3 is TGCGCCAGCAGCCAAGCTGGAGCTGAGGACGAGCAGTACTTC. Protein: CASSQAGAEDEQYF.

This chain joins TRBV6-5 and TRBJ1-2; weak D call: TRBD1 (6 bases). Trimming left V 0 bases short and J 1 base short, with 9 bases between. The CDR3 sequence is 15 residues long. Germline CDR1 and CDR2: MNHEY and SVGAGI. CDR3: CASSYSGGVNYGYTF. CDR3 in DNA: TGTGCCAGCAGTTACTCAGGGGGAGTTAACTATGGCTACACCTTC.

The rearrangement uses TRBV19 and TRBJ2-1, with a tentative D call TRBD1 (6 bases). CDR1 and CDR2 (germline): LNHDA, SQIVND (reference sequence). V dropped 5 bases and J dropped 5 bases, with 13 bases sitting between them. The CDR3 runs 14 residues. The CDR3: CASSSWTDHNEQFF. The CDR3 coding sequence is TGTGCCAGTAGTTCCTGGACAGACCACAATGAGCAGTTCTTC.

The chain carries TRBV19 and TRBJ2-3, with TRBD2 matching over 14 bases. Looked up from germline, CDR1 is LNHDA and CDR2 is SQIVND (reference sequence). V lost 7 bases, J lost 8 bases, and 8 bases stayed unmatched. There are 15 residues in the CDR3. The CDR3 region has the DNA TGTGCCAGTACCCCGACTAGCGGGGGGGTGGGTACGCAGTATTTT. It yields the protein CASTPTSGGVGTQYF.

The chain carries TRBV15 and TRBJ2-5; 15 bases line up with TRBD2. Losses at the gene ends were 8 bases for V and 4 bases for J; bases not matched to a gene: 5. The CDR3 totals 15 residues. Germline V CDR1 and CDR2: LNHNV, YYDKDF (reference sequence). CDR3 DNA sequence: TGTGCCACCGCGGGACTAGCGGGGGGAGGAGAGACCCAGTACTTC. Translated, it gives CATAGLAGGGETQYF.

The chain is built from TRBV30 and TRBJ2-2; TRBD1 matches 9 bases. Trimming took 0 bases from V and 6 from J; bases not matched to a gene: 5. The CDR3 is 15 amino acids. The V gene's germline CDR1 is GTSNPN and CDR2 SVGIG (reference sequence). Here the CDR3 reads CAWSVHRGQAGELFF. The CDR3 nucleotides read TGTGCCTGGAGTGTTCACAGGGGGCAGGCCGGGGAGCTGTTTTTT.

The chain uses TRBV7-2 and TRBJ1-2, with 8 bases that match TRBD1. Trimming took 0 bases from V and 4 from J; bases not matched to a gene: 1. The CDR3 is 14 residues long. Germline CDR1 and CDR2: SGHTA and FQGNSA. The chain's CDR3 is CASSLAGQAYGYTF. In nucleotides, the CDR3 is TGTGCCAGCAGCTTAGCGGGACAGGCCTATGGCTACACCTTC.

This clone was observed once. The sample has other DNA sequences that encode this CDR3 too. CDR3 sequence: CAWRKGQGNNSPLHF. The CDR3 bases are TGTGCCTGGAGGAAGGGACAGGGGAATAATTCACCCCTCCACTTT. The V gene is TRBV30, the J gene TRBJ1-6, with 10 bases matching TRBD1. This CDR3 has 15 amino acids. The germline V gene encodes CDR1 GTSNPN and CDR2 SVGIG (reference sequence). V lost 3 bases to trimming and J lost 5 bases; unmatched junction nucleotides: 4.

The sample holds a few counts of this clone. The chain uses TRBV7-3 and TRBJ1-1, with D maybe TRBD1 (5 bases). Trimming stripped 3 bases from V and 4 bases from J, with 12 bases between. The CDR3 extends over 14 amino acids. Germline V gene sequence: CDR1 SGHTA, CDR2 FQGTGA. CDR3 region: CASSLGQLATEAFF. The CDR3 region has the DNA TGTGCCAGCAGCTTGGGGCAATTAGCCACTGAAGCTTTCTTT. The entire variable domain, with the rest obtained from reference TRBV7-3 and TRBJ1-1, is as follows: GAGVSQTPSNKVTEKGKYVELRCDPISGHTALYWYRQSLGQGPEFLIYFQGTGAADDSGLPNDRFFAVRPEGSVSTLKIQRTERGDSAVYLCASSLGQLATEAFFGQGTRLTVV.

V usage is TRBV27 and J usage is TRBJ2-1; 14 nucleotides line up with TRBD2. The length of the CDR3 is 15 residues. The V gene's germline CDR1 is MNHEY and CDR2 SMNVEV (reference sequence). Trimming cost V 5 bases and J 6 bases; bases outside gene matches: 3. CDR3 in amino acids: CASSIGTSGSNEQFF. CDR3 DNA: TGTGCCAGCAGTATTGGGACTAGCGGGAGCAATGAGCAGTTCTTC.

The genes are TRBV6-6 and TRBJ2-7; maybe TRBD2 (5 bases). The CDR3 runs 13 residues. Germline loops: CDR1 MNHNY, CDR2 SVGAGI (reference sequence). The V end lost 6 bases, the J end lost 2 bases, and 11 bases lay between the germline ends. The CDR3 DNA reads TGTGCCAGCAGCTCATCCGGGACCTACGAGCAGTACTTC. Its translation: CASSSSGTYEQYF.

The chain carries TRBV7-2 and TRBJ1-1, with D possibly TRBD1 on 5 matching bases. Between the trimmed V and J ends, which lost 1 base and 4 bases, there was a span of 13 bases. This CDR3 has 15 residues. Germline V lookup: CDR1 SGHTA, CDR2 FQGNSA. The CDR3 DNA is TGTGCCAGCAGCTTAGGGTGGAGGGGAGTCACTGAAGCTTTCTTT. It encodes CASSLGWRGVTEAFF.

This clone showed up just a few times. The J gene is TRBJ2-7, the V gene TRBV7-2, with D perhaps TRBD1 (8 bases). Germline V gene sequence: CDR1 SGHTA, CDR2 FQGNSA. V dropped 1 base and J dropped 7 bases, with 26 bases sitting between them. This CDR3 has 18 amino acids. The CDR3 reads CASSLGPGGGGYPREQYF. For the CDR3, the DNA is TGTGCCAGCAGCTTAGGACCAGGGGGCGGGGGATACCCGCGGGAGCAGTACTTC.

This sequence joins TRBV9 and TRBJ2-3, with D tentatively TRBD2 (5 bases). Trimming removed 1 base at V and 3 bases at J, with 15 bases between. Germline-derived CDR1 and CDR2 are SGDLS and YYNGEE. The CDR3 is 16 amino acids. DNA for the CDR3: TGTGCCAGCAGCGTATTACCAGGAGGACCGACAGATACGCAGTATTTT. It yields the protein CASSVLPGGPTDTQYF.

V is TRBV5-6 and J is TRBJ2-5; 8 bases fit TRBD2. V was clipped by 0 bases and J by 5 bases; unmatched bases: 15. This CDR3 is built from 18 residues. In germline, CDR1 is SGHDT, CDR2 YYEEEE. Written as DNA, the CDR3 is TGTGCCAGCAGCTTGGCCGGGAGGGGCGCGGGACGAGGGGAGACCCAGTACTTC. Protein sequence: CASSLAGRGAGRGETQYF.

This clone was found once. This chain uses TRBV10-2 with TRBJ2-7; 8 nucleotides align to TRBD2. CDR1 and CDR2 (germline): WSHSY, SAAADI. There are 14 residues in the CDR3. Germline trimming cut 7 bases from V and 5 bases from J; bases unmatched to any gene: 10. Here the CDR3 DNA reads TGCGCCAGCAAGCAAAGCGGGGGTCTGAACGAGCAGTACTTC. This translates into CASKQSGGLNEQYF.

This clone has more than one count but fewer than ten. The rearrangement links TRBV11-3 to TRBJ1-6; a possible D gene is TRBD1 (6 bases). Trimming pared 5 bases from V and 8 bases from J, leaving 13 bases between. The V gene's germline CDR1 is SGHNT and CDR2 YENEEA. CDR3 size: 14 residues. The CDR3 nucleotides are TGTGCCAGCAGCCCGCAACAGGGATATTCACCCCTCCACTTT. As protein: CASSPQQGYSPLHF.

This chain connects TRBV6-5 to TRBJ1-1; the match to TRBD1 covers 8 bases. V shed 4 bases and J 1 base; nucleotides not matched to a gene: 5. The CDR3 extends over 15 amino acids. Germline CDR1 MNHEY, CDR2 SVGAGI. Written as DNA, the CDR3 is TGTGCCAGCAGTTCCCGACAGGGGACGAACACTGAAGCTTTCTTT. Its protein is CASSSRQGTNTEAFF.

In its sample, this clone was seen once. This chain links TRBV7-9 with TRBJ2-5; the match to TRBD1 covers 9 bases. The closer fit of TRBJ2-7 to the DNA end suggests the J call may be wrong. The CDR3 has 14 residues. The germline V gene encodes CDR1 SEHNR and CDR2 FQNEAQ (reference sequence). The CDR3: CASSLAQGAGEQYF. CDR3 DNA: TGTGCCAGCAGCTTAGCACAGGGGGCGGGCGAGCAGTACTTC.

The chain joins TRBV11-2 to TRBJ1-6; D unresolved. Trimming removed 3 bases from V and 6 bases from J, with 3 bases in between. CDR3 length: 12 residues. Germline CDR1 is SGHAT and CDR2 is FQNNGV. The CDR3 coding sequence is TGTGCCAGCAGCTTCTTTAATTCACCCCTCCACTTT. The encoded protein is CASSFFNSPLHF. The full variable domain, its missing parts supplied by reference TRBV11-2 and TRBJ1-6, is EAGVAQSPRYKIIEKRQSVAFWCNPISGHATLYWYQQILGQGPKLLIQFQNNGVVDDSQLPKDRFSAERLKGVDSTLKIQPAKLEDSAVYLCASSFFNSPLHFGNGTRLTVT.